This note documents a single T cell receptor (beta chain) sequence. It has no known antigen specificity. From each donor, an approximately 2.3 ml peripheral blood sample was collected into PAXgene tubes and kept at -80 degrees C. Without T cell sorting, total RNA was isolated from whole blood using the PAXgene blood miRNA kit on an automated QIAcube. Deep TCRalpha and TCRbeta repertoire profiling with unique molecular barcoding was performed on peripheral blood of monozygotic twin pairs concordant or discordant for inflammatory bowel disease. Smoking habits were recorded for all twin pairs, and each individual was classified as a current, former or never smoker. The sample comes from a study of monozygotic twins with inflammatory bowel disease (dated by TCRdb to about 2019). Turning to the overall study: The full study comprised about 28 monozygotic twin pairs: nine German pairs (four IBD-concordant, five IBD-discordant) and 19 IBD-discordant Danish pairs. Within discordant pairs, disease-associated traits were sought mainly by comparing IBD patients with their genetically identical healthy co-twins. Each individual had, on average, about 151 000 unique TCRalpha sequences and 181 000 unique TCRbeta sequences available for analysis. Broad study findings and their caveats: The analysis was unable to tell different T cell subtypes apart. Concordant and discordant twins showed no difference in repertoire similarity, possibly because of limited statistical power. Background noise and inter-individual variability may have been introduced into the repertoires by the differing immunosuppressive treatments among patients. Measured by the inverse Simpson index, TCRbeta repertoire diversity was lower in IBD patients than in their healthy co-twins. No single strong signal or clonotype linked to IBD turned up in the results, so the idea that one exists was not supported. Compared with healthy twins, IBD patients had fewer clonotypes in common with other individuals, a difference most pronounced in patients showing signs of disease activity.

Libraries were constructed by 5' RACE. The input for every TCR library was 3500 ng of total RNA. For each sample, cDNA synthesis with SMARTScribe reverse transcriptase was split into eight separate reactions. During cDNA synthesis, template switching introduced unique molecular identifiers that contained a 6-nucleotide sample barcode. TCRalpha and TCRbeta cDNA was amplified by two nested PCRs of about 15 and 9 cycles, with bead purification after each PCR. Before amplification, cDNA was treated with uracil DNA-glycosylase and purified using the QIAquick PCR purification kit. The second PCR was the step at which Illumina TruSeq-compatible adapters and sample-specific barcodes were added. Library quality and concentration were checked on TapeStation and Qubit, and libraries were pooled at roughly 5.1 ng each. Sequencing of the pooled libraries was done on an Illumina HiSeq2500 single-index Rapid Run using custom sequencing primers and 2 x 100 bp reads. The authors' analysis ran thus. MiGEC version 1.2.6 was used for UMI-based consensus assembly, which corrected PCR and sequencing errors. MiXCR version 2.1.1 handled V(D)J alignment, clonotype assembly and CDR3 extraction. Gene usage, clonotype sharing and MAIT/NKT TCR abundance were normalised by analysing the top 1000, 10 000 and 20 000 clonotypes per sample. Diversity was computed as the inverse Simpson index with the vegan R package after downsampling to 27 000 UMIs. Paired Mann-Whitney U tests were applied to discordant twin pairs, and Benjamini-Hochberg correction was used for multiple testing. The reads underwent TCRdb reprocessing, giving one record for each CDR3 protein sequence and no DNA. The V and J calls and clone size come from TCRdb's table, not from the authors' own analysis. The sample's table lists a count of more than 300,000 distinct CDR3 sequences. Of the sample, 2.6% falls within the top ten clones.

The CDR3 numbers 13 residues from cysteine through phenylalanine. DNA is not on record. CDR1 and CDR2 were assigned from the germline V gene as ENHRY and SYGVKD. The source material was blood. The receptor chain draws on TRBV10-3 and TRBJ2-7; TCRdb's D call of TRBD1 is untestable without DNA. The receptor's source is a human donor with ulcerative colitis or Crohn's disease, or a healthy co-twin of an affected twin (not recorded which). The CDR3 loop reads CAIRAGTSYEQYF.